The entry that follows covers one T cell receptor beta chain sequence. The CDR3 runs 14 residues. These data belong to a study of blood T cell repertoires in COVID-19. Study overall: Specimens from acute and convalescent COVID-19 originated in the United States, Italy and Spain. PBMCs, B-cell-depleted T cells, or T cells were the source of the cDNA or gDNA that made up the material.

The repertoire was sequenced with immunoSEQ multiplex PCR; TCRdb's copy has only in-frame clones and lacks some. The sample records 84,000 or so clones, under 80% being singletons. The genes are TRBV21-1 and TRBJ1-5; the D segment call TRBD1 is taken from the table without a DNA check. TRBV21-1 is recorded as a pseudogene. Sequencing used peripheral blood. The sequence derives from a human donor in a cohort sampled during active COVID-19. The CDR3 is CASICDRGLQPQHF. In DNA, the CDR3 is TGTGCCAGCATTTGCGACAGGGGGCTTCAGCCCCAGCATTTT.